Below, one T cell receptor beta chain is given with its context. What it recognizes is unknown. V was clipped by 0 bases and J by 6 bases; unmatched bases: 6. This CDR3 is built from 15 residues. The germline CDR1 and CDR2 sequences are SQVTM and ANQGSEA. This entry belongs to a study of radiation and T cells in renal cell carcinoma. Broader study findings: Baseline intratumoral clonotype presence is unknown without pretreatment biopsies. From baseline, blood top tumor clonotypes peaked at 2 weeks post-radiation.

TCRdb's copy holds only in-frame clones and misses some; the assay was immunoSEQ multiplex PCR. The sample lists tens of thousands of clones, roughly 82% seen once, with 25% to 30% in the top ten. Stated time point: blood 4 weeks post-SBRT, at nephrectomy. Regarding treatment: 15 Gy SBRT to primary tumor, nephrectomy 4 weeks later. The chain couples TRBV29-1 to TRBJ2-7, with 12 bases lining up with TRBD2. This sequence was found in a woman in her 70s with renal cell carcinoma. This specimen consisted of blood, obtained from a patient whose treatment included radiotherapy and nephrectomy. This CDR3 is CSVEDRLAGVGEQYF. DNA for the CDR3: TGCAGCGTTGAAGATCGACTAGCGGGAGTAGGCGAGCAGTACTTC.